Below, 27 T cell receptor beta chains from the same sample are listed, as sequenced in a study of beta chain features in type 1 diabetes. Every bit of the isolated RNA underwent reverse transcription, so sequencing read expressed TCRB transcripts. Using immunoSEQ multiplex PCR, the repertoire was profiled, and TCRdb retains in-frame clones only, with some absent. The table includes some 400,000 clones, approximately 15% detected once. Sequenced: naive CD4+ T cells from blood. The receptors were gathered from a woman aged 18-29 years in good health.

Only a few counts were recorded for this clone. J is TRBJ2-7 and V is TRBV28; 7 bases match TRBD1. The length of the CDR3 is 16 residues. V gave up 2 bases and J gave up 3 bases; unmatched junction bases: 10. The germline V gene encodes CDR1 MDHEN and CDR2 SYDVKM. The DNA for the CDR3 is TGTGCCAGCAGTTTACAGGCTGACAGGGTTAGCTACGAGCAGTACTTC. It translates to CASSLQADRVSYEQYF.

This clone was detected a few times. The genes are TRBV6-5 and TRBJ2-3, with 9 nucleotides matching TRBD2. The CDR3 is 14 amino acids. J gave up 8 bases and V 5 bases, and 8 bases lay outside the gene matches. Germline-derived CDR1 and CDR2 are MNHEY and SVGAGI. CDR3 in DNA: TGTGCCAGCAGTCGAGCGGGAGGTTTCGGTACGCAGTATTTT. This encodes CASSRAGGFGTQYF.

The chain employs TRBV5-1 and TRBJ2-3; the match to TRBD2 covers 9 bases. Germline CDR1 and CDR2: SGHRS and YFSETQ. The CDR3 is 16 residues long. The ends lost 4 bases at V and 1 base at J; junction bases unmatched: 7. The CDR3 reads CASSISSGARTDTQYF. CDR3 bases: TGCGCCAGCAGCATATCTAGCGGGGCTCGCACAGATACGCAGTATTTT. The complete variable domain, with remaining parts taken from reference TRBV5-1 and TRBJ2-3, reads KAGVTQTPRYLIKTRGQQVTLSCSPISGHRSVSWYQQTPGQGLQFLFEYFSETQRNKGNFPGRFSGRQFSNSRSEMNVSTLELGDSALYLCASSISSGARTDTQYFGPGTRLTVL.

CDR3 loop: CASSLGQGDNQPQHF. CDR3 nucleotide sequence: TGCGCCAGCAGCCTCGGACAGGGAGACAATCAGCCCCAGCATTTT. The V and J genes are TRBV5-1 and TRBJ1-5, with 8 bases fitting TRBD1. The CDR3 has 15 residues. Germline CDR1 and CDR2: SGHRS and YFSETQ. V lost 4 bases and J lost 3; bases outside the gene matches: 6.

This clone has more than one count but fewer than ten. This chain joins TRBV27 and TRBJ2-1, with TRBD2 matching 15 bases. Looked up from germline, CDR1 is MNHEY and CDR2 is SMNVEV (reference sequence). The trim removed 5 bases at V and 9 bases at J, leaving 11 bases unmatched. CDR3 length: 17 amino acids. The CDR3 loop reads CASSKGGLAGGFAEQFF. The DNA of the CDR3 is TGTGCCAGCAGTAAAGGGGGACTAGCGGGAGGTTTCGCTGAGCAGTTCTTC.

The rearrangement joins TRBV30 to TRBJ2-2; 11 nucleotides agree with TRBD2. Germline values: CDR1 GTSNPN, CDR2 SVGIG (reference sequence). The CDR3 contains 17 residues. With V trimmed by 2 bases and J by 6 bases, 11 bases remained unmatched. The CDR3 reads CAWSKWTSGLTAGELFF. The DNA of the CDR3 is TGTGCCTGGAGTAAATGGACTAGCGGGTTGACCGCCGGGGAGCTGTTTTTT.

As for this clone: An end of the junction differs from the germline gene, which may be a read error. The chain is built from TRBV30 and TRBJ2-1; 13 positions agree with TRBD2. The CDR3 sequence is 15 residues long. Germline lookup yields CDR1 GTSNPN and CDR2 SVGIG (reference sequence). In DNA, the CDR3 is TGTGCCTGGAGTGAAACTAGCGGGAGGGTCCAGGCTGGGATCTTC. Protein sequence: CAWSETSGRVQAGIF.

The gene calls are TRBV6-5 and TRBJ2-7, with D perhaps matching TRBD1 (6 bases). Germline V lookup: CDR1 MNHEY, CDR2 SVGAGI. The CDR3 is 15 residues long. Trimming left V 5 bases short and J 1 base short, with 15 bases between. CDR3 sequence (DNA): TGTGCCAGCAGTCACCACATCGACAGGTCCTACGAGCAGTACTTC. It encodes CASSHHIDRSYEQYF.

This clone was counted between two and nine times. The rearrangement links TRBV7-8 to TRBJ2-1; tentative D call: TRBD2 (6 bases). Trimming took 1 base from V and 8 from J, leaving 18 bases between them. Germline values: CDR1 SGHVS, CDR2 FQNEAQ. The CDR3 spans 16 residues. CDR3 bases: TGTGCCAGCAGCTTAGTTGTATCAGGGAGGAGGGATGAGCAGTTCTTC. Residues: CASSLVVSGRRDEQFF.

The chain joins TRBV7-9 to TRBJ2-1, with D possibly matching TRBD1 (6 bases). With 8 bases removed from V and 9 bases from J, the gap between germline ends came to 17 bases. Germline V gene data show CDR1 as SEHNR and CDR2 as FQNEAQ (reference sequence). The CDR3 is 13 residues long. CDR3 nucleotide sequence: TGTGCCAGCGGCTATCAGGGGACAAGTGAGCAGTTCTTC. The encoded protein is CASGYQGTSEQFF. Complete variable domain (other parts from reference TRBV7-9 and TRBJ2-1): DTGVSQNPRHKITKRGQNVTFRCDPISEHNRLYWYRQTLGQGPEFLTYFQNEAQLEKSRLLSDRFSAERPKGSFSTLEIQRTEQGDSAMYLCASGYQGTSEQFFGPGTRLTVL.

The chain joins TRBV28 to TRBJ2-1; no clear D. The germline V and J ends were trimmed by 2 bases and 11 bases, with 16 bases remaining between them. Germline V lookup: CDR1 MDHEN, CDR2 SYDVKM. The CDR3 length is 14 residues. CDR3 in amino acids: CASSLMATERKQFF. The CDR3 DNA sequence: TGTGCCAGCAGTTTAATGGCTACGGAGCGTAAGCAGTTCTTC.

This clone turned up a few times. This chain connects TRBV29-1 to TRBJ1-3; 7 bases are a match to TRBD1. Germline lookup yields CDR1 SQVTM and CDR2 ANQGSEA. Trimming removed 5 bases from V and 0 bases from J; junction bases left unmatched: 4. CDR3 length: 14 amino acids. The CDR3 DNA sequence: TGCAGCGTTCTGGGACAGCTCTCTGGAAACACCATATATTTT. It yields the protein CSVLGQLSGNTIYF. Variable domain in full (rest from reference TRBV29-1 and TRBJ1-3): SAVISQKPSRDICQRGTSLTIQCQVDSQVTMMFWYRQQPGQSLTLIATANQGSEATYESGFVIDKFPISRPNLTFSTLTVSNMSPEDSSIYLCSVLGQLSGNTIYFGEGSWLTVV.

This clone turned up a few times. One end of the junction varies from germline; a read error may be responsible. V gene TRBV7-2 combines with J gene TRBJ1-5; TRBD1 might be the D (6 bases). This CDR3 comprises 13 residues. Germline assignment: CDR1 SGHTA and CDR2 FQGNSA. The CDR3 loop is CASRLDRSQPQHF. The CDR3 nucleotides read TGTGCCAGCAGATTAGACAGGTCACAGCCCCAGCATTTT. Using reference TRBV7-2 and TRBJ1-5 for the parts outside the CDR3, the full variable domain is GAGVSQSPSNKVTEKGKDVELRCDPISGHTALYWYRQSLGQGLEFLIYFQGNSAPDKSGLPSDRFSAERTGGSVSTLTIQRTQQEDSAVYLCASRLDRSQPQHFGDGTRLSIL.

In its sample, this clone was seen a few times. The chain links TRBV11-3 to TRBJ2-1; D might be TRBD2 (6 bases). The CDR3 is 13 amino acids. The germline V gene encodes CDR1 SGHNT and CDR2 YENEEA. The V end lost 7 bases, the J end lost 3 bases, and 10 bases lay between the germline ends. This chain's CDR3 is CASTSGLYNEQFF. For the CDR3, the DNA is TGTGCCAGCACAAGCGGGCTCTACAATGAGCAGTTCTTC.

The V and J genes are TRBV7-9 and TRBJ2-3, with 7 bases lining up with TRBD1. Germline CDR1 SEHNR, CDR2 FQNEAQ (reference sequence). The CDR3 extends over 15 amino acids. The trim removed 4 bases at V and 2 bases at J, leaving 6 bases unmatched. The CDR3 reads CASSSRTGITDTQYF. The CDR3 bases are TGTGCCAGCAGCTCCAGGACAGGAATCACAGATACGCAGTATTTT.

This clone has more than one count but fewer than ten. This chain joins TRBV7-9 and TRBJ1-1; D remains ambiguous. CDR3 length equals 13 residues. V lost 7 bases and J 1 base, leaving 10 bases between the germline ends. Germline lookup yields CDR1 SEHNR and CDR2 FQNEAQ (reference sequence). CDR3 amino acids: CASITMRNTEAFF. The CDR3 DNA reads TGTGCCAGCATAACGATGAGGAACACTGAAGCTTTCTTT.

This chain links TRBV2 with TRBJ2-1; TRBD2 is a possible D gene (6 bases). Germline assignment: CDR1 SNHLY and CDR2 FYNNEI. CDR3 length equals 15 residues. The V and J ends lost 0 bases and 8 bases respectively, with 14 bases between them. CDR3 in amino acids: CASSEARDPGDEQFF. CDR3 DNA sequence: TGTGCCAGCAGTGAAGCGCGGGATCCGGGCGATGAGCAGTTCTTC.

The rearrangement uses TRBV7-3 and TRBJ2-7; 7 bases are shared with TRBD2. V was pared by 2 bases and J by 7 bases, with 5 bases of the junction left unmatched. The CDR3 totals 13 residues. Germline assignment: CDR1 SGHTA and CDR2 FQGTGA. Written as DNA, the CDR3 is TGTGCCAGCAGCTTAGCGGGAGTGGGAGAGCAGTACTTC. The encoded protein is CASSLAGVGEQYF.

Only a few counts were recorded for this clone. This chain joins TRBV30 and TRBJ2-5; the D gene is possibly TRBD1 (6 bases). The V and J ends lost 4 bases and 2 bases respectively, with 17 bases between them. The CDR3 is 15 amino acids. Germline CDR1 is GTSNPN and CDR2 is SVGIG (reference sequence). The CDR3 DNA follows: TGTGCCTGGAACAGGGCCGGGTTTCCACAAGAGACCCAGTACTTC. Its protein product is CAWNRAGFPQETQYF.

Only a few counts were recorded for this clone. V and J are TRBV7-2 and TRBJ1-3; unclear D gene. This CDR3 has 16 residues. Germline V gene sequence: CDR1 SGHTA, CDR2 FQGNSA. V dropped 5 bases and J dropped 0 bases, with 14 bases sitting between them. CDR3 protein: CASSPTRLYSGNTIYF. DNA for the CDR3: TGTGCCAGCAGCCCGACTAGACTGTACTCTGGAAACACCATATATTTT.

V usage is TRBV7-2 and J usage is TRBJ2-3; TRBD1 matches at 9 bases. With V trimmed by 7 bases and J by 2 bases, 7 bases remained unmatched. The CDR3 spans 15 residues. The germline CDR1 and CDR2 sequences are SGHTA and FQGNSA. CDR3 sequence reads: CASMPGQGNTDTQYF. Written as DNA, the CDR3 is TGTGCCAGCATGCCGGGACAGGGAAACACAGATACGCAGTATTTT.

This clone was seen a handful of times. V is TRBV9 and J is TRBJ2-7; possible D gene TRBD1, 6 bases. Per germline, CDR1 SGDLS and CDR2 YYNGEE. The V gene lost 6 bases and the J gene lost 0 bases, with 16 bases spanning the gap. The CDR3 has 15 amino acids. The CDR3 nucleotides read TGTGCCAGCACCCCCGGGACACAGAGCTCCTACGAGCAGTACTTC. It encodes CASTPGTQSSYEQYF.

This clone was seen a few times. CDR3 amino acids: CASSVVAGGLQETQYF. In DNA form, the CDR3 reads TGTGCCAGCAGCGTAGTGGCGGGAGGGCTACAAGAGACCCAGTACTTC. This chain uses TRBV9 with TRBJ2-5; 9 bases line up with TRBD2. J lost 2 bases, V lost 0 bases, and 5 bases had no gene match. From germline, CDR1 is SGDLS and CDR2 YYNGEE. This CDR3 region has 16 residues.

This chain connects TRBV28 to TRBJ1-1; 8 nucleotides align to TRBD1. V gave up 10 bases and J gave up 11 bases; unmatched junction bases: 18. Germline values: CDR1 MDHEN, CDR2 SYDVKM. The CDR3 is made up of 14 amino acids. Here the CDR3 reads CATTLVDRGHAAFF. The CDR3 DNA follows: TGTGCCACTACTCTCGTCGACAGGGGCCATGCGGCTTTCTTT.

Only a few counts were recorded for this clone. CDR3 region: CSARAGSGYTF. CDR3 sequence (DNA): TGCAGTGCTAGAGCGGGGTCCGGCTACACCTTC. The chain has TRBV20-1 and TRBJ1-2, with D unresolved. Germline V CDR1 and CDR2: DFQATT, SNEGSKA (reference sequence). V lost 1 base, J lost 8 bases, and 8 bases lay in between. The CDR3 runs to 11 residues.

This clone was seen more than once but under ten times. The rearrangement joins TRBV11-1 to TRBJ2-6; 7 bases fit TRBD1. After removal of 7 bases from V and 0 bases from J, the junction contained 3 bases not matched to a gene. This CDR3 comprises 15 residues. Germline V lookup: CDR1 SGHAT, CDR2 FQDESV (reference sequence). CDR3: CASKTGSSGANVLTF. The CDR3 bases are TGTGCCAGCAAGACAGGGAGCTCTGGGGCCAACGTCCTGACTTTC. Combining the CDR3 with reference TRBV11-1 and TRBJ2-6 gives the whole variable domain EAEVAQSPRYKITEKSQAVAFWCDPISGHATLYWYRQILGQGPELLVQFQDESVVDDSQLPKDRFSAERLKGVDSTLKIQPAELGDSAMYLCASKTGSSGANVLTFGAGSRLTVL.

This clone appeared a few times. The genes are TRBV29-1 and TRBJ2-1, with 10 bases lining up with TRBD2. The germline CDR1 and CDR2 sequences are SQVTM and ANQGSEA. V was clipped by 6 bases and J by 6 bases; unmatched bases: 14. This CDR3 is built from 16 residues. CDR3 loop: CSVQILRASGSNEQFF. The CDR3 DNA follows: TGCAGCGTACAAATACTACGCGCTAGCGGGAGCAATGAGCAGTTCTTC.